This TCR beta chain was observed in a study of blood T cells in healthy people across ages. General study points: Diversity figures derived from one million T cells were judged to underestimate the true value. CMV status of donors was unknown, possibly confounding expanded clonotype changes.

For the second PCR, which ran for about 7 to 11 cycles, a sample-barcoded 5' primer and a J-beta primer mix were used. TCRdb itself ran the 5' RACE reads through MiXCR, one entry per CDR3 protein. The sample consists of 650,000 to 800,000 distinct CDR3 sequences, under 45% of them appearing once. This clonotype was counted at least ten times. The antigen is not known. CDR3 size: 15 residues. Germline CDR1 reads MNHEY; CDR2 reads SMNVEV (reference sequence). V lost 5 bases and J lost 0, with 8 bases in between. Sequenced sample: blood. The clonotype comes from a man aged 55 to 70 in good health. This sequence joins TRBV27 and TRBJ2-6; weak D call: TRBD1 (5 bases). The CDR3 spells CASSPTASGANVLTF. DNA of the CDR3: TGTGCCAGCAGTCCGACAGCCTCTGGGGCCAACGTCCTGACTTTC.